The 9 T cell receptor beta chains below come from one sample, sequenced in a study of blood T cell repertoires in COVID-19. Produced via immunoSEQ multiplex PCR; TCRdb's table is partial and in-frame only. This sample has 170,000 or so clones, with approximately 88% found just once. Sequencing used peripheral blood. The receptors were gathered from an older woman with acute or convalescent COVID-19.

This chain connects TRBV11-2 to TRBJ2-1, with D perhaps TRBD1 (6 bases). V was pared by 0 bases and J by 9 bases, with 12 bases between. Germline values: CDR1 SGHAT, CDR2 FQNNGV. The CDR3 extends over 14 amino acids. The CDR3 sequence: CASSLDPGVGEQFF. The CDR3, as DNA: TGTGCCAGCAGCTTAGATCCAGGGGTGGGTGAGCAGTTCTTC.

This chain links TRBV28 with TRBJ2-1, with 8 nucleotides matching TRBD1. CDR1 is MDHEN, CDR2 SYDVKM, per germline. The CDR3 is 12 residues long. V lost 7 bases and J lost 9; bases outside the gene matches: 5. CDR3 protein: CASNSGTGEQFF. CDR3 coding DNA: TGTGCCAGCAATTCCGGGACAGGTGAGCAGTTCTTC.

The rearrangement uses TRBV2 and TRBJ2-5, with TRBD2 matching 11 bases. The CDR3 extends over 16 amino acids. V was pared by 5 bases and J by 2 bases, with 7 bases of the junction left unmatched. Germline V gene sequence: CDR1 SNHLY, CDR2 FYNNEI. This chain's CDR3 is CASSTSGGPGQETQYF. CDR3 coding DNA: TGTGCCAGCAGTACTAGCGGGGGACCAGGGCAAGAGACCCAGTACTTC.

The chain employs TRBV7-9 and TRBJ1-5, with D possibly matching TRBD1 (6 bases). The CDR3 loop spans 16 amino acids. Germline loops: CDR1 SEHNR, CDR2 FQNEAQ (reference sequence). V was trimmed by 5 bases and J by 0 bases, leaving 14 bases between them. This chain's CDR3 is CASSIGGATSNQPQHF. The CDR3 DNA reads TGTGCCAGCAGCATTGGGGGGGCAACTAGCAATCAGCCCCAGCATTTT.

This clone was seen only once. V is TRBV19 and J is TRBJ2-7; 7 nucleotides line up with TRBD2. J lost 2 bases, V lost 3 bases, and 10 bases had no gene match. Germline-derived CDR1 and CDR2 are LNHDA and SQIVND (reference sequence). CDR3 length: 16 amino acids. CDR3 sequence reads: CASSMRGTDLAYEQYF. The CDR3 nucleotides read TGTGCCAGTAGTATGCGGGGGACGGATTTAGCCTACGAGCAGTACTTC.

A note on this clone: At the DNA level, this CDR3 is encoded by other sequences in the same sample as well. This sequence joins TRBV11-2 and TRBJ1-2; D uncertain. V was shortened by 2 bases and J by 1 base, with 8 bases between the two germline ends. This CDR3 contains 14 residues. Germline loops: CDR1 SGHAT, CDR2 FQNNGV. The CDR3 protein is CASSLIGFNYGYTF. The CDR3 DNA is TGTGCCAGCAGCTTAATCGGGTTTAACTATGGCTACACCTTC.

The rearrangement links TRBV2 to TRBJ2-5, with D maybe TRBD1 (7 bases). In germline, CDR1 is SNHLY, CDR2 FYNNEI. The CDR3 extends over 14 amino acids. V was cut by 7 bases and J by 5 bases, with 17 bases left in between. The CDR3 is CASTGGGSWETQYF. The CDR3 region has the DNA TGTGCCAGCACCGGAGGGGGCTCCTGGGAGACCCAGTACTTC.

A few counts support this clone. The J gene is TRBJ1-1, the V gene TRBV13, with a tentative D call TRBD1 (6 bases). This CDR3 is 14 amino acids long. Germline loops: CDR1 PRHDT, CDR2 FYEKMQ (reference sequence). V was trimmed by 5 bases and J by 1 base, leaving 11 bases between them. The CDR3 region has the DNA TGTGCCAGCAGCCTCCTGGACAGGAACACTGAAGCTTTCTTT. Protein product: CASSLLDRNTEAFF. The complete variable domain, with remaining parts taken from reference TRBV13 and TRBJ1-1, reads AAGVIQSPRHLIKEKRETATLKCYPIPRHDTVYWYQQGPGQDPQFLISFYEKMQSDKGSIPDRFSAQQFSDYHSELNMSSLELGDSALYFCASSLLDRNTEAFFGQGTRLTVV.

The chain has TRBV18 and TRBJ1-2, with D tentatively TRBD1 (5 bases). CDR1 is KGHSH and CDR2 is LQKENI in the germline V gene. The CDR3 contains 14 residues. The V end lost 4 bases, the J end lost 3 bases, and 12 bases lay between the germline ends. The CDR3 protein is CASSRSQGDYGYTF. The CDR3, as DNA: TGTGCCAGCTCACGGAGCCAGGGTGACTATGGCTACACCTTC.